This is a list of T cell receptor beta chains from one sample in a study of blood T cell repertoires in COVID-19. Produced via immunoSEQ multiplex PCR; TCRdb's table is partial and in-frame only. The table shows 200,000 to 250,000 clones, with roughly 80% occurring only once. The specimen was peripheral blood. The receptor source for this set is a man aged 30 to 45 with active or convalescent COVID-19. Both conserved end residues are part of each CDR3. A D gene is named only where the DNA matches it firmly. Size values are once, few and many counts, or a class for expanded clones, and some rows have none.

CDR3	DNA	D	size	J	V
CASSLFGTSRTDTQYF	TGTGCCAGCAGCTTGTTCGGGACTAGCAGGACAGATACGCAGTATTTT	TRBD2	once	TRBJ2-3	TRBV7-2
CASRTGDMNTEAFF	TGTGCCAGCAGGACAGGGGACATGAACACTGAAGCTTTCTTT	TRBD1	-	TRBJ1-1	TRBV28
CASNLGGLTFSGYTF	TGTGCCAGCAACCTAGGCGGGTTAACCTTTTCTGGCTACACCTTC	-	-	TRBJ1-2	TRBV7-2
CASSLREGAGNTIYF	TGTGCCAGCAGCCTGCGCGAGGGGGCTGGAAACACCATATATTTT	-	-	TRBJ1-3	TRBV13
CASSQGSGVRYNSPLHF	TGTGCCAGCAGCCAAGGGTCAGGGGTGCGATATAATTCACCCCTCCACTTT	-	-	TRBJ1-6	TRBV3-1/TRBV3-2
CASSDRQGWGDTGELFF	TGTGCCAGCAGTGATAGACAGGGTTGGGGTGACACCGGGGAGCTGTTTTTT	TRBD1	few	TRBJ2-2	TRBV25-1
CASSYWGQGEAFF	TGTGCCAGCAGTTACTGGGGGCAGGGGGAAGCTTTCTTT	-	-	TRBJ1-1	TRBV6-5
CASSRTGRGASNTGELFF	TGTGCCAGCTCCCGTACCGGGCGGGGGGCCTCGAACACCGGGGAGCTGTTTTTT	TRBD2	-	TRBJ2-2	TRBV18
CASSPGLAGEGWQETQYF	TGTGCCAGCAGCCCTGGACTAGCGGGAGAGGGTTGGCAAGAGACCCAGTACTTC	TRBD2	-	TRBJ2-5	TRBV6-2/TRBV6-3
CASSPDRISAPKNIQYF	TGTGCCAGCTCACCTGACAGGATCTCTGCACCCAAAAACATTCAGTACTTC	-	-	TRBJ2-4	TRBV18
CAWSWRASGELFF	TGTGCCTGGAGCTGGAGGGCGTCCGGGGAGCTGTTTTTT	-	-	TRBJ2-2	TRBV30
CASSFRGSWNTEAFF	TGCGCCAGCAGCTTTCGGGGGAGTTGGAACACTGAAGCTTTCTTT	-	-	TRBJ1-1	TRBV5-1
CASSQDGQINTEAFF	TGTGCCAGCAGCCAAGATGGACAGATAAACACTGAAGCTTTCTTT	-	-	TRBJ1-1	TRBV4-2
CASSLFSGNTDTQYF	TGTGCCAGCAGCTTATTCTCGGGGAACACAGATACGCAGTATTTT	-	-	TRBJ2-3	TRBV5-4
CASHEGATGELFF	TGTGCCAGCCACGAGGGGGCCACCGGGGAGCTGTTTTTT	TRBD1	-	TRBJ2-2	TRBV6-5
CASSLTQNSPLHF	TGTGCCAGCAGTTTAACACAGAATTCACCCCTCCACTTT	-	-	TRBJ1-6	TRBV12-3/TRBV12-4
CASSYRGTDSNQPQHF	TGTGCCAGCAGTTACCGAGGGACAGATAGCAATCAGCCCCAGCATTTT	TRBD1	-	TRBJ1-5	TRBV6-2/TRBV6-3
CASRILQGGEPQHF	TGTGCCAGCAGAATACTACAGGGGGGTGAGCCCCAGCATTTT	TRBD1	-	TRBJ1-5	TRBV27
CASSFLTNTGGSYEQYF	TGCGCCAGCAGCTTCCTGACTAACACAGGGGGGTCCTACGAGCAGTACTTC	TRBD1	few	TRBJ2-7	TRBV5-1
CASRSIAYNEQFF	TGTGCCAGCAGGTCGATAGCCTACAATGAGCAGTTCTTC	-	-	TRBJ2-1	TRBV27
CASSQEQGTETQYF	TGTGCCAGCAGCCAAGAACAGGGGACCGAGACCCAGTACTTC	TRBD1	once	TRBJ2-5	TRBV14
CASSPTGGNYGYTF	TGTGCCAGCAGCCCCACAGGCGGAAACTATGGCTACACCTTC	-	-	TRBJ1-2	TRBV7-2
CASSLGLADGYTF	TGTGCCAGCAGCTTAGGGCTTGCGGATGGCTACACCTTC	-	-	TRBJ1-2	TRBV7-9
CASSAQTSGSSYEQYF	TGTGCCAGCAGCGCCCAGACTAGCGGGAGCTCCTACGAGCAGTACTTC	TRBD2	few	TRBJ2-7	TRBV4-2
CASSLGSVSGRVEQYF	TGTGCCAGCAGCTTGGGATCGGTTAGCGGGAGGGTCGAGCAGTACTTC	TRBD2	-	TRBJ2-7	TRBV5-6
CASSLNNYEQYF	TGCGCCAGCAGCTTAAACAATTACGAGCAGTACTTC	-	-	TRBJ2-7	TRBV5-1
CATLGQVGEKLFF	TGTGCCACCTTAGGACAGGTCGGTGAAAAACTGTTTTTT	TRBD1	-	TRBJ1-4	TRBV15
CASSPFAREEYFF	TGTGCCAGCAGCCCCTTTGCCCGGGAGGAATACTTCTTC	TRBD2	-	TRBJ2-1	TRBV4-2
CASSQPQGVYEKLFF	TGCGCCAGCAGCCAACCACAGGGGGTTTATGAAAAACTGTTTTTT	TRBD1	-	TRBJ1-4	TRBV4-1
CASSYDTSEKLFF	TGTGCCAGCAGTTACGACACGTCTGAAAAACTGTTTTTT	-	-	TRBJ1-4	TRBV6-5
CASSPDTGTEAFF	TGTGCCAGCTCACCAGACACAGGAACTGAAGCTTTCTTT	-	-	TRBJ1-1	TRBV18
CASSPSRGVNEKLFF	TGTGCCAGCTCACCAAGCAGGGGGGTAAATGAAAAACTGTTTTTT	TRBD1	-	TRBJ1-4	TRBV18
CATTTDRGGTQYF	TGTGCCACCACAACCGACAGGGGTGGGACCCAGTACTTC	TRBD1	-	TRBJ2-5	TRBV7-9
CASFLGGAGNTIYF	TGTGCCAGTTTTCTCGGCGGGGCTGGAAACACCATATATTTT	-	-	TRBJ1-3	TRBV19
CASSIGTVYEQYF	TGTGCCAGCAGCATTGGGACAGTCTACGAGCAGTACTTC	TRBD1	-	TRBJ2-7	TRBV7-6
CASSPRPGQGNTEAFF	TGTGCCAGCAGTCCACGTCCGGGACAGGGGAACACTGAAGCTTTCTTT	TRBD1	few	TRBJ1-1	TRBV28
CAWSLATSGSYEQYF	TGTGCCTGGAGTTTAGCGACTAGCGGGAGCTACGAGCAGTACTTC	TRBD2	-	TRBJ2-7	TRBV30
CASSEQGAYPDNYGYTF	TGTGCCAGCAGTGAACAGGGGGCATATCCTGATAACTATGGCTACACCTTC	TRBD1	once	TRBJ1-2	TRBV28
CASSRVSGETQYF	TGTGCCAGTAGTAGGGTCAGCGGGGAGACCCAGTACTTC	-	-	TRBJ2-5	TRBV19
CASSLPGGTPLSDYNEQFF	TGTGCCAGCAGTCTTCCCGGGGGGACCCCCCTCTCCGATTACAATGAGCAGTTCTTC	TRBD2	-	TRBJ2-1	TRBV27
CASSPSSGGGVDTQYF	TGTGCCAGCAGCCCCTCGTCGGGAGGGGGGGTGGATACGCAGTATTTT	TRBD2	-	TRBJ2-3	TRBV7-3
CASSQRTGADNSPLHF	TGTGCCAGCAGCCAAAGGACAGGGGCCGATAATTCACCCCTCCACTTT	TRBD1	few	TRBJ1-6	TRBV3-1/TRBV3-2
CSVVDWAHSDTQYF	TGCAGCGTTGTTGATTGGGCCCACTCGGATACGCAGTATTTT	-	-	TRBJ2-3	TRBV29-1